One sample yielded the 32 T cell receptor beta chains listed below, sequenced in a study of T cells expressing NK-cell markers. TCRdb reprocessed the 5' RACE reads and stores each CDR3 protein as one record, lacking DNA. The sample totals about 260,000 distinct CDR3 sequences; its top ten clones hold approximately 0.41%. Sequenced material: blood T cells: a sorted CD56 or NKG2C T cell subset, CD4+ or CD8+ T cells, or bulk PBMC T cells (not recorded which). All receptors come from a man younger than 35 in good health.

V is TRBV20-1 and J is TRBJ1-5; the TCRdb call, TRBD1, lacks DNA for checking. The CDR3 length is 15 residues. Germline lookup yields CDR1 DFQATT and CDR2 SNEGSKA (reference sequence). The CDR3 sequence is CSAKRGVGHNQPQHF.

The V call is TRBV5-1, the J call TRBJ1-1; absent DNA, TCRdb's TRBD1 call cannot be checked. The germline gives CDR1 SGHRS, CDR2 YFSETQ. This CDR3 contains 16 residues. The CDR3 protein is CASSLDGAGVNTEAFF.

The chain employs TRBV7-2 and TRBJ2-1; TCRdb selects TRBD2, and the lack of DNA leaves this call unchecked. CDR3 size: 15 residues. Germline-derived CDR1 and CDR2 are SGHTA and FQGNSA. The CDR3 loop is CASSLAPGLGYEQFF.

V gene TRBV12-3 or TRBV12-4 combines with J gene TRBJ2-5; TCRdb names TRBD1, which stays unverified in the absence of DNA. The CDR3 is made up of 14 amino acids. CDR3 sequence reads: CASTIRQDQETQYF.

The J gene is TRBJ2-1, the V gene TRBV6-5. Germline V gene data show CDR1 as MNHEY and CDR2 as SVGAGI. The CDR3 contains 14 residues. Here the CDR3 reads CASSYGLGLNEQFF.

The V and J genes are TRBV29-1 and TRBJ1-2; TCRdb selects TRBD1, and the lack of DNA leaves this call unchecked. The CDR3 length is 13 residues. Germline V gene data show CDR1 as SQVTM and CDR2 as ANQGSEA. The CDR3 protein is CSGAPGTGSGYTF.

This chain uses TRBV20-1 with TRBJ1-5. Germline CDR1 DFQATT, CDR2 SNEGSKA (reference sequence). This CDR3 has 16 residues. CDR3 region: CSARNPFRLGSQPQHF.

V is TRBV25-1 and J is TRBJ1-3. CDR3 length equals 15 residues. The germline V gene has CDR1 MGHDK and CDR2 SYGVNS. CDR3 sequence: CASSDAGNSGNTIYF. The variable domain in full, completed from reference TRBV25-1 and TRBJ1-3, reads EADIYQTPRYLVIGTGKKITLECSQTMGHDKMYWYQQDPGMELHLIHYSYGVNSTEKGDLSSESTVSRIRTEHFPLTLESARPSHTSQYLCASSDAGNSGNTIYFGEGSWLTVV.

This sequence joins TRBV11-2 and TRBJ2-1. Germline CDR1 is SGHAT and CDR2 is FQNNGV. This CDR3 comprises 16 residues. The CDR3 is CASSSVGGSSYNEQFF. The full variable domain, its missing parts supplied by reference TRBV11-2 and TRBJ2-1, is EAGVAQSPRYKIIEKRQSVAFWCNPISGHATLYWYQQILGQGPKLLIQFQNNGVVDDSQLPKDRFSAERLKGVDSTLKIQPAKLEDSAVYLCASSSVGGSSYNEQFFGPGTRLTVL.

This chain connects TRBV12-3 or TRBV12-4 to TRBJ2-2. This CDR3 has 11 residues. CDR3 in amino acids: CASRESGELFF.

The genes are TRBV9 and TRBJ2-1; lacking DNA, the TRBD2 call made by TCRdb goes unchecked. CDR1 is SGDLS and CDR2 is YYNGEE in the germline V gene. The CDR3 totals 16 residues. The CDR3 spells CASSVAAGDFYNEQFF.

V gene TRBV29-1 combines with J gene TRBJ2-3; the D call of TRBD2 rests on TCRdb alone, since no DNA is present to check it. Looked up from germline, CDR1 is SQVTM and CDR2 is ANQGSEA. The CDR3 runs 12 residues. The CDR3 loop is CSVWTAADTQYF.

This chain links TRBV20-1 with TRBJ1-1. Germline CDR1 and CDR2: DFQATT and SNEGSKA (reference sequence). CDR3 length: 14 residues. CDR3 loop: CSARRVLVNTEAFF.

The J gene is TRBJ2-7, the V gene TRBV28; TCRdb designates TRBD2, a call that cannot be tested without DNA. The CDR3 has 14 amino acids. Germline CDR1 is MDHEN and CDR2 is SYDVKM. The CDR3 region is CASSSSPSLNEQYF.

CDR3 residues: CSVDWLGGRKVETQYF. The chain links TRBV29-1 to TRBJ2-5; lacking DNA, the TRBD2 call made by TCRdb goes unchecked. The CDR3 loop spans 16 amino acids. Germline-derived CDR1 and CDR2 are SQVTM and ANQGSEA.

Here the CDR3 reads CASSLWASGDYNEQFF. This chain joins TRBV5-1 and TRBJ2-1; as DNA is missing, the TRBD2 call by TCRdb cannot be tested. Per germline, CDR1 SGHRS and CDR2 YFSETQ. This CDR3 comprises 16 residues.

V is TRBV23-1 and J is TRBJ1-1; the TCRdb call, TRBD1, lacks DNA for checking. TRBV23-1 qualifies as an ORF whose function is uncertain. The CDR3 is made up of 13 amino acids. This chain's CDR3 is CASAERRGTEAFF.

CDR3 amino acids: CASSQGLPGGRGRDTQYF. The chain joins TRBV4-2 to TRBJ2-3; TCRdb gives TRBD1 as the D gene, but with no DNA this cannot be confirmed. The CDR3 totals 18 residues. Germline V gene lookup returns CDR1 LGHNA and CDR2 YNFKEQ.

The chain uses TRBV6-1 and TRBJ2-5; the D call of TRBD1 rests on TCRdb alone, since no DNA is present to check it. CDR3 size: 14 residues. CDR1 and CDR2 (germline): MNHNS, SASEGT. CDR3 loop: CASSLSPTQETQYF.

This chain uses TRBV12-3 or TRBV12-4 with TRBJ1-6. The CDR3 sequence is 14 residues long. CDR3: CASTPGYRIRSLHF.

The chain links TRBV12-3 or TRBV12-4 to TRBJ2-3; without DNA, the TCRdb call of TRBD1 cannot be checked. This CDR3 region has 14 residues. The CDR3 spells CASSLRQGSLTQYF.

The V call is TRBV6-1, the J call TRBJ1-1; the TRBD1 assignment by TCRdb is unverifiable without DNA. CDR1 and CDR2 from the germline V gene are MNHNS and SASEGT. This CDR3 is 15 amino acids long. CDR3 protein: CASKGVGLGNTEAFF.

The rearrangement joins TRBV18 to TRBJ1-4. Germline CDR1 KGHSH, CDR2 LQKENI. The CDR3 is made up of 15 amino acids. CDR3 sequence reads: CASSLGPSLNEKLFF.

The chain recombines TRBV7-3 with TRBJ2-3; the D gene TCRdb calls, TRBD1, cannot be checked with no DNA. This CDR3 is built from 16 residues. Per germline, CDR1 SGHTA and CDR2 FQGTGA. The CDR3 loop reads CASSLQQGAVADTQYF.

The chain combines TRBV20-1 with TRBJ2-4; the D call from TCRdb, TRBD2, cannot be confirmed without DNA. Germline CDR1 reads DFQATT; CDR2 reads SNEGSKA (reference sequence). The CDR3 is 15 amino acids. The CDR3 sequence is CSARDTGTSSDIQYF.

J is TRBJ2-3 and V is TRBV5-1; TCRdb lists TRBD2, though no DNA is available to test this call. The CDR3 is 16 residues long. Germline V lookup: CDR1 SGHRS, CDR2 YFSETQ. CDR3: CASSLAGQRSTDTQYF.

The V gene is TRBV29-1, the J gene TRBJ2-5; without DNA, the TCRdb call of TRBD2 cannot be checked. CDR3 length: 13 residues. Germline values: CDR1 SQVTM, CDR2 ANQGSEA. The CDR3 loop reads CSVEAGAEKTQYF. The full variable domain, completed using reference TRBV29-1 and TRBJ2-5, is SAVISQKPSRDICQRGTSLTIQCQVDSQVTMMFWYRQQPGQSLTLIATANQGSEATYESGFVIDKFPISRPNLTFSTLTVSNMSPEDSSIYLCSVEAGAEKTQYFGPGTRLLVL.

This chain uses TRBV29-1 with TRBJ1-1; the D call of TRBD1 rests on TCRdb alone, since no DNA is present to check it. The CDR3 covers 12 residues. Germline V gene lookup returns CDR1 SQVTM and CDR2 ANQGSEA. The CDR3 spells CSVGSTGNEAFF.

The V call is TRBV18, the J call TRBJ2-1. Per germline, CDR1 KGHSH and CDR2 LQKENI. This CDR3 is built from 11 residues. This chain's CDR3 is CASSPGNEQFF.

This rearrangement joins TRBV12-3 or TRBV12-4 to TRBJ1-3; TCRdb proposes TRBD1, but this gene call is untestable without DNA. CDR3 length equals 14 residues. The CDR3 reads CASNGPGGGNTIYF.

The V gene is TRBV28, the J gene TRBJ2-5; TCRdb's D gene call, TRBD2, goes unchecked for lack of DNA. Germline V gene data show CDR1 as MDHEN and CDR2 as SYDVKM. The CDR3 runs 15 residues. CDR3: CASIGSVGFMKTQYF.

The rearrangement links TRBV7-9 to TRBJ1-2; TCRdb calls TRBD1, which cannot be checked without DNA. This CDR3 region has 15 residues. CDR1 SEHNR and CDR2 FQNEAQ come from the germline V gene (reference sequence). The CDR3 loop is CASSSEVGVNYGYTF.